This T cell receptor (beta chain) was identified during a study of technical replicates of blood from a handful of donors (dated by TCRdb to 2015 to 2018). In regard to this clone: Its antigen has not been determined. There are no base qualities to consult, and no much larger clone falls within one base.

Libraries were constructed by the immunoSEQ multiplex PCR assay. Entries here come from immuneACCESS through TCRdb and include only in-frame sequences with V and J called. Some clones fail to appear in such tables; in the studies checked, an unresolved V gene covers under half of the shortfall, and the cause of the remainder is unknown. For this sample the table gives some 62,000 clones, of which around 87% were detected only once. 5.2% of the sample rests with the top ten. V has 4 bases trimmed and J has 2 bases trimmed; junction bases matching no gene number 2. Counted from cysteine to phenylalanine, this CDR3 has 14 amino acids. This entry keeps only the CDR3 DNA: 42 bases, framed from base 1. From a lookup of the germline V gene, CDR1 and CDR2 are MGHRA and YSYEKL.

The sample consisted of PBMCs. This TCR was sampled from a human donor in good health. Some clones in this sample may be carry-over from other donors' samples. The V and J segments used are TRBV4-1 and TRBJ2-7; 10 nucleotides in the junction match TRBD1. The CDR3 region reads CASSLTGGPYEQYF. Read as DNA, the sequence is TGCGCCAGCAGCCTGACAGGGGGCCCCTACGAGCAGTACTTC.